These T cell receptor beta chains were read from a single sample in a study of blood T cell repertoires in COVID-19. Generated by immunoSEQ multiplex PCR, the TCRdb table keeps only in-frame clones and is missing some. The profile shows around 210,000 clones, around 83% of them singletons. Sequenced input: peripheral blood. The receptors stem from a human donor in a cohort sampled during active COVID-19. Both conserved end residues are part of each CDR3. A D gene is named only where the DNA matches it firmly. The size entry is marked missing in some rows and otherwise reads once, few, many or a size class.

J	size	V	D	CDR3	DNA
TRBJ1-5	.	TRBV28	.	CASSVTVLRGPQHF	TGTGCCAGCAGTGTGACAGTGCTAAGGGGACCCCAGCATTTT
TRBJ2-3	.	TRBV30	.	CAWSVQRLRSRDTQYF	TGTGCCTGGAGTGTACAACGTCTTCGCTCCCGCGATACGCAGTATTTT
TRBJ2-7	.	TRBV21-1	.	CASSLLTRGFLAGLSYEQYF	TGTGCCAGCAGCCTTCTTACCCGGGGGTTCCTTGCGGGCCTTAGCTACGAGCAGTACTTC
TRBJ2-7	.	TRBV6-5	TRBD1	CASSSGQVREQYF	TGTGCCAGCAGTTCCGGACAGGTTAGGGAGCAGTACTTC
TRBJ1-1	.	TRBV2	TRBD1	CASSGQGYTEAFF	TGTGCCAGCAGCGGACAGGGTTACACTGAAGCTTTCTTT
TRBJ1-2	.	TRBV7-2	TRBD1	CASTSTGRDYGYTF	TGTGCCAGCACCTCGACAGGGCGAGACTATGGCTACACCTTC
TRBJ2-1	few	TRBV28	.	CASRGLQGGSYNEQFF	TGTGCCAGCAGGGGGTTACAGGGTGGATCCTACAATGAGCAGTTCTTC
TRBJ2-7	.	TRBV5-8	.	CASSRSLDSYYEQYF	TGTGCCAGCAGCCGGTCGTTGGACAGCTACTACGAGCAGTACTTC
TRBJ2-7	.	TRBV5-6	TRBD2	CASSLMFASGGVSYEQYF	TGTGCCAGCAGCCTGATGTTTGCGTCGGGGGGAGTTAGCTACGAGCAGTACTTC
TRBJ1-3	.	TRBV28	TRBD1	CASGDRGYLGNTIYF	TGTGCCAGCGGGGACAGGGGGTATCTTGGAAACACCATATATTTT
TRBJ1-6	.	TRBV6-5	.	CASRARRDNSPLHF	TGTGCCAGCAGGGCCCGACGGGATAATTCACCCCTCCACTTT
TRBJ1-1	once	TRBV10-2	.	CASSESNGLNTEAFF	TGCGCCAGCAGTGAGTCGAACGGTTTGAACACTGAAGCTTTCTTT
TRBJ2-3	.	TRBV27	TRBD1	CASRSTGGQDTQYF	TGTGCCAGCAGGTCGACAGGGGGCCAAGATACGCAGTATTTT
TRBJ1-2	.	TRBV4-1	TRBD1	CASSQGQPYGYTF	TGCGCCAGCAGCCAGGGACAGCCCTATGGCTACACCTTC
TRBJ1-1	.	TRBV19	TRBD1	CASKSGGTEAFF	TGTGCCAGTAAATCAGGGGGGACTGAAGCTTTCTTT
TRBJ2-7	.	TRBV7-2	TRBD1	CASSPERDSEQYF	TGTGCCAGCAGCCCAGAACGGGACAGTGAGCAGTACTTC
TRBJ2-3	.	TRBV9	TRBD1	CASSPRTGGGLDTQYF	TGTGCCAGCAGCCCCCGGACAGGGGGCGGTTTGGATACGCAGTATTTT
TRBJ2-1	.	TRBV18	TRBD2	CASSPQTSGRYNEQFF	TGTGCCAGCTCACCACAGACTAGCGGGCGCTACAATGAGCAGTTCTTC
TRBJ2-1	.	TRBV5-1	.	CASSEDTGMNSYNEQFF	TGCGCCAGCAGCGAAGACACAGGGATGAACTCCTACAATGAGCAGTTCTTC
TRBJ2-7	.	TRBV27	TRBD1	CASSFGTGNYEQYF	TGTGCCAGCAGTTTCGGGACAGGGAACTACGAGCAGTACTTC